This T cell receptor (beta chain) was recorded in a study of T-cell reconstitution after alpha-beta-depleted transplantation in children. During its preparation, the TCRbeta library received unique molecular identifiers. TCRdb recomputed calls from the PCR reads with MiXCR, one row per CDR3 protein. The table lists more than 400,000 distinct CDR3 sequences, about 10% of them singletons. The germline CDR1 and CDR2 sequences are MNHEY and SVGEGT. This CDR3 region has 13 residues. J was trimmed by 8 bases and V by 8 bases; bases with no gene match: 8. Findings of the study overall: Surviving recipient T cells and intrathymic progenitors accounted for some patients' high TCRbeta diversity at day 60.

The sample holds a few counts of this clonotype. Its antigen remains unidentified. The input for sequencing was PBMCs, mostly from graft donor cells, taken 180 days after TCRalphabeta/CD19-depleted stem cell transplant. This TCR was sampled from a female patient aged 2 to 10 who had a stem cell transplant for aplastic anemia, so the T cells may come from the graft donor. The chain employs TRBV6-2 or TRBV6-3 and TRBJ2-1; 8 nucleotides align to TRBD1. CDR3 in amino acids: CASEGQVGDEQFF. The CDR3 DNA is TGTGCCAGCGAGGGACAGGTGGGCGATGAGCAGTTCTTC.